One and the same sample provided the 22 T cell receptor beta chains below, sequenced in a study of radiation and T cells in renal cell carcinoma (dated by TCRdb to 2018 to 2021). In the paper's terms, the time point label means: baseline pretreatment blood. In light of the paper, this sample's treatment or condition label describes: 15 Gy SBRT to primary tumor, nephrectomy 4 weeks later. Libraries were constructed by the immunoSEQ multiplex PCR assay. TCRdb provides this immuneACCESS table in a form limited to in-frame rearrangements. Some clones are lacking; in checked studies, under half of them reflect an unresolved V gene, and why the rest are absent is not known. Here the sample has tens of thousands of clones; about 80% occur a single time. Roughly a third of the sample lies in the top ten. The starting material was blood, obtained from a patient whose treatment included radiotherapy and nephrectomy. The receptor set was obtained from a woman between 70 and 85 years old with renal cell carcinoma.

The chain is built from TRBV7-3 and TRBJ2-1; D ambiguous. V dropped 3 bases and J dropped 5 bases, with 11 bases sitting between them. There are 14 residues in the CDR3. CDR1 is SGHTA, CDR2 FQGTGA, per germline. The CDR3 DNA follows: TGTGCCAGCAGCTTCTATACACCGGACAATGAGCAGTTCTTC. As protein: CASSFYTPDNEQFF. Combining the CDR3 with reference TRBV7-3 and TRBJ2-1 gives the whole variable domain GAGVSQTPSNKVTEKGKYVELRCDPISGHTALYWYRQSLGQGPEFLIYFQGTGAADDSGLPNDRFFAVRPEGSVSTLKIQRTERGDSAVYLCASSFYTPDNEQFFGPGTRLTVL.

The CDR3 DNA sequence: TGTGCCAGCAGTCAGGGCTGGAGGGGGCGGAACACTGAAGCTTTCTTT. Protein sequence: CASSQGWRGRNTEAFF. V and J are TRBV28 and TRBJ1-1; 7 bases are a match to TRBD1. The ends lost 5 bases at V and 1 base at J; junction bases unmatched: 10. Germline V lookup: CDR1 MDHEN, CDR2 SYDVKM. The CDR3 runs to 16 residues.

This chain's CDR3 is CASSSRDSPGSARTYEQYF. The CDR3 DNA follows: TGTGCCAGCAGCTCACGGGATTCCCCAGGTTCCGCCAGGACATACGAGCAGTACTTC. J is TRBJ2-7 and V is TRBV7-8; possibly TRBD1 or TRBD2 for D (5 bases each). There are 19 residues in the CDR3. Germline CDR1 reads SGHVS; CDR2 reads FQNEAQ. Trimming removed 4 bases from V and 4 bases from J, with 29 bases in between.

CDR3 sequence: CASSPGTRAHIQYF. The CDR3 region has the DNA TGCGCCAGCAGTCCCGGGACGCGAGCCCACATTCAGTACTTC. This rearrangement joins TRBV10-1 to TRBJ2-4; D may be TRBD1 or TRBD2 (5 bases each). The CDR3 is made up of 14 amino acids. Germline loops: CDR1 WNHNN, CDR2 SYGVQD (reference sequence). Trimming took off 5 bases at V and 8 bases at J, with 16 bases between the two ends.

The chain uses TRBV2 and TRBJ1-1, with D hard to call. Per germline, CDR1 SNHLY and CDR2 FYNNEI. Between the trimmed V and J ends, which lost 3 bases and 5 bases, there was a span of 7 bases. The CDR3 is 12 residues long. The CDR3 region is CASSEPPTEAFF. The CDR3 coding sequence is TGTGCCAGCAGTGAGCCCCCTACTGAAGCTTTCTTT. The entire variable domain, with the rest obtained from reference TRBV2 and TRBJ1-1, is as follows: EPEVTQTPSHQVTQMGQEVILRCVPISNHLYFYWYRQILGQKVEFLVSFYNNEISEKSEIFDDQFSVERPDGSNFTLKIRSTKLEDSAMYFCASSEPPTEAFFGQGTRLTVV.

The V and J genes are TRBV10-3 and TRBJ2-3; the D call may be TRBD1 or TRBD2 (5 bases each). V was shortened by 2 bases and J by 6 bases, with 18 bases between the two germline ends. This CDR3 spans 16 amino acids. Germline V gives CDR1 ENHRY, CDR2 SYGVKD. CDR3 region: CAISESVGALGDTQYF. CDR3 nucleotide sequence: TGTGCCATCAGTGAGAGTGTCGGGGCACTAGGGGATACGCAGTATTTT.

This chain uses TRBV27 with TRBJ2-2, with 8 bases fitting TRBD1. The CDR3 runs to 18 residues. V gave up 0 bases and J gave up 3 bases; unmatched junction bases: 9. Per germline, CDR1 MNHEY and CDR2 SMNVEV (reference sequence). CDR3 DNA: TGTGCCAGCAGTTTATCCGGCCAGGGGGCCCGATACACCGGGGAGCTGTTTTTT. This codes for CASSLSGQGARYTGELFF.

The chain has TRBV5-1 and TRBJ2-1, with D maybe TRBD2 (6 bases). V gave up 4 bases and J gave up 8 bases, with 16 bases separating them. The CDR3 is made up of 14 amino acids. Germline V gene lookup returns CDR1 SGHRS and CDR2 YFSETQ. CDR3 DNA: TGCGCCAGCAGCAGGGGACTTGAGAGCGATGAGCAGTTCTTC. It yields the protein CASSRGLESDEQFF.

This rearrangement joins TRBV5-4 to TRBJ2-7; 7 positions agree with TRBD1. The germline gives CDR1 SGHNT, CDR2 YYREEE (reference sequence). The CDR3 sequence is 12 residues long. V dropped 4 bases and J dropped 5; count of bases not matched to a gene: 3. CDR3 protein: CASSVTGNEQYF. CDR3 sequence (DNA): TGTGCCAGCAGCGTGACAGGGAACGAGCAGTACTTC.

The CDR3 region is CASSPPGLAETQYF. The CDR3 DNA reads as TGTGCCAGCTCACCACCCGGACTTGCAGAGACCCAGTACTTC. This sequence joins TRBV18 and TRBJ2-5; tentatively, D is TRBD2 (5 bases). V lost 0 bases and J 4 bases, leaving 9 bases between the germline ends. CDR3 size: 14 residues. CDR1 and CDR2 (germline): KGHSH, LQKENI.

V gene TRBV21-1 combines with J gene TRBJ2-6. TRBV21-1 is a recognized pseudogene. The CDR3 is made up of 14 amino acids. The CDR3 reads CASSKVDGANVLTF. The CDR3 nucleotides read TGTGCCAGCAGCAAAGTGGATGGGGCCAACGTCCTGACTTTC.

The chain combines TRBV10-3 with TRBJ1-5, with D unclear. From germline, CDR1 is ENHRY and CDR2 SYGVKD. V lost 0 bases and J 5 bases, leaving 2 bases between the germline ends. CDR3 length: 12 amino acids. The CDR3 loop reads CAISESDQPQHF. CDR3 DNA: TGTGCCATCAGTGAGTCGGATCAGCCCCAGCATTTT.

Only a few counts were recorded for this clone. This rearrangement joins TRBV18 to TRBJ1-1; maybe TRBD1 (5 bases). V dropped 3 bases and J dropped 1 base, with 9 bases sitting between them. The CDR3 sequence is 14 residues long. The germline V gene encodes CDR1 KGHSH and CDR2 LQKENI. CDR3 nucleotide sequence: TGTGCCAGCTCACCGGGAGGGACGAACACTGAAGCTTTCTTT. Translating it yields CASSPGGTNTEAFF.

This rearrangement joins TRBV6-5 to TRBJ2-4; D may be TRBD1 (6 bases). Per the germline V gene, CDR1 is MNHEY and CDR2 is SVGAGI. V lost 0 bases, J lost 3 bases, and 12 bases lay in between. CDR3 length: 16 residues. The DNA of the CDR3 is TGTGCCAGCAGTTACTCTGGGGGCCGGAGCAAAAACATTCAGTACTTC. Translating gives CASSYSGGRSKNIQYF.

V usage is TRBV5-1 and J usage is TRBJ1-1; D gene ambiguous. Germline CDR1 SGHRS, CDR2 YFSETQ. V dropped 5 bases and J dropped 2 bases, with 10 bases sitting between them. The CDR3 is made up of 13 amino acids. As DNA, the CDR3 is TGCGCCAGCAGGCAGCAGGCTAACACTGAAGCTTTCTTT. Its translation is CASRQQANTEAFF.

The V call is TRBV9, the J call TRBJ2-1, with 8 nucleotides matching TRBD2. CDR3 length equals 18 residues. Germline CDR1 and CDR2: SGDLS and YYNGEE. The trim removed 0 bases at V and 0 bases at J, leaving 8 bases unmatched. This chain's CDR3 is CASSVGPERGSSYNEQFF. CDR3 in DNA: TGTGCCAGCAGCGTAGGACCCGAGCGGGGGAGCTCCTACAATGAGCAGTTCTTC.

J is TRBJ1-2 and V is TRBV19, with D unresolved. The length of the CDR3 is 13 residues. V was shortened by 1 base and J by 5 bases, with 8 bases between the two germline ends. Germline values: CDR1 LNHDA, CDR2 SQIVND (reference sequence). CDR3 sequence: CASSIGAVYGYTF. The DNA of the CDR3 is TGTGCCAGTAGTATAGGCGCGGTTTATGGCTACACCTTC.

This chain joins TRBV7-9 and TRBJ2-5; D uncertain. CDR1 and CDR2 from the germline V gene are SEHNR and FQNEAQ (reference sequence). The CDR3 runs to 14 residues. Trimming took off 5 bases at V and 4 bases at J, with 14 bases between the two ends. The CDR3 coding sequence is TGTGCCAGCAGCCCCCCCGTTAGACTAGAGACCCAGTACTTC. Protein: CASSPPVRLETQYF.

The chain has TRBV28 and TRBJ1-3; D is ambiguous. Looked up from germline, CDR1 is MDHEN and CDR2 is SYDVKM. The CDR3 sequence is 17 residues long. The V end was cut by 6 bases, the J end by 0 bases, with 18 bases between. This chain's CDR3 is CASSMVHQWSSGNTIYF. The CDR3 DNA reads as TGTGCCAGCAGCATGGTCCATCAATGGAGCTCTGGAAACACCATATATTTT.

This clone appeared once. V gene TRBV6-6 combines with J gene TRBJ1-5, with D perhaps matching TRBD1 (6 bases). From germline, CDR1 is MNHNY and CDR2 SVGAGI (reference sequence). The CDR3 has 15 residues. With 2 bases removed from V and 5 bases from J, the gap between germline ends came to 13 bases. CDR3 sequence (DNA): TGTGCCAGCAGTTACCCCACAGGGACCGATCAGCCCCAGCATTTT. Its protein is CASSYPTGTDQPQHF.

In its sample, this clone was seen a few times. This chain joins TRBV11-3 and TRBJ2-2; no clear D. Trimming cost V 4 bases and J 4 bases, with 10 bases left between them. Germline V lookup: CDR1 SGHNT, CDR2 YENEEA. The CDR3 has 14 residues. As DNA, the CDR3 is TGTGCCAGCAGCTCAGGACGTACCACCGGGGAGCTGTTTTTT. Residues: CASSSGRTTGELFF.

The V call is TRBV5-8, the J call TRBJ1-5; D is unresolved. V was clipped by 3 bases and J by 2 bases, with 6 bases between them. The CDR3 length is 13 residues. Germline CDR1 SGHTS, CDR2 YDEGEE. In DNA, the CDR3 is TGTGCCAGCAGCTATGACGGCAATCAGCCCCAGCATTTT. Translated, it gives CASSYDGNQPQHF.